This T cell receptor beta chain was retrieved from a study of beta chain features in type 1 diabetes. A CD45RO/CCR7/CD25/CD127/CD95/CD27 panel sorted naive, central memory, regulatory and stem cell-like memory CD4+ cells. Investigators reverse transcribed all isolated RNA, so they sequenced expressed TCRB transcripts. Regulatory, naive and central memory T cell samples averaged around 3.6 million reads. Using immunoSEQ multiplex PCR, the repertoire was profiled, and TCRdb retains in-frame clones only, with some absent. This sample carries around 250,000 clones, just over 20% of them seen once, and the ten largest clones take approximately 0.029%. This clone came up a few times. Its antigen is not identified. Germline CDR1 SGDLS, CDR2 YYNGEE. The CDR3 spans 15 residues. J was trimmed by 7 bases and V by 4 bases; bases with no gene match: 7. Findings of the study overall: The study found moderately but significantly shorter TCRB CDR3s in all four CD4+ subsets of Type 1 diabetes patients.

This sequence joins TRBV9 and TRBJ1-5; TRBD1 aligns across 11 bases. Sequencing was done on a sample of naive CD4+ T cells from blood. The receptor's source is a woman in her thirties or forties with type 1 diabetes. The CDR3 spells CASSSTGTGGQPQHF. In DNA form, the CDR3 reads TGTGCCAGCAGCTCCACCGGGACAGGGGGACAGCCCCAGCATTTT.